This T cell receptor beta chain was obtained from a study of shared clonotypes between healthy human individuals. Study in general: Donor ages ranged 18 to 49 years: a couple of women, a few men. Study-wide findings and caveats: Among non-shared clonotypes, generation probabilities were lower than among those shared by all four donors.

Assay used: immunoSEQ multiplex PCR; TCRdb lists only in-frame clones, some missing. The sample holds about 2 million clones, about 95% seen once. Naive CD8 cells lacked CD45RO, underwent positive selection for CCR7 and left out terminally differentiated effector memory CD45RA+ cells. This clone was observed a few times. Its antigen is still unknown. One end of the junction varies from germline; a read error may be responsible. Sequenced: naive CD8+ T cells sorted from blood. This TCR derives from a man younger than 35 in good health.

CDR3 region: CASGEGTHSLNF. DNA for the CDR3: TGTGCCAGCGGGGAAGGGACACACAGTCTCAATTTT. The chain is built from TRBV28 and TRBJ1-5, with D possibly TRBD1 on 6 matching bases. This CDR3 is built from 12 residues. Germline assignment: CDR1 MDHEN and CDR2 SYDVKM. Full variable domain (rest looked up from reference TRBV28 and TRBJ1-5): DVKVTQSSRYLVKRTGEKVFLECVQDMDHENMFWYRQDPGLGLRLIYFSYDVKMKEKGDIPEGYSVSREKKERFSLILESASTNQTSMYLCASGEGTHSLNFGDGTRLSIL.